This T cell receptor beta chain was sequenced during a study of control samples from healthy donors and cancer patients (dated by TCRdb to the early 2020s). Library preparation used the immunoSEQ multiplex PCR assay. In its TCRdb copy, this immuneACCESS table keeps in-frame sequences only and misses some clones. Where compared with another copy, unresolved V genes explain less than half of these, and the others have no known cause. The sample table shows some 410,000 clones, and 90% are seen once. 6% to 7% of the sample belongs to the ten largest clones. For this clone: Its antigen has not been determined. No quality values exist for individual bases; no much larger clone is one base distant.

The receptor comes from a man aged 35 to 55 with head and neck cancer. The sample comprised PBMCs.

The DNA reads TGTGCCAGCAGCCGTCGACCGGGACAGGGGCAAGAGACCCAGTACTTC. This sequence encodes CASSRRPGQGQETQYF. The V gene is TRBV7-9 and the J gene is TRBJ2-5, and 10 junctional nucleotides match TRBD1. CDR1 and CDR2 (SEHNR, FQNEAQ) derive from the germline V gene (reference sequence). Including the terminal cysteine and phenylalanine, the CDR3 comprises 16 residues. Only the CDR3 DNA is retained, 48 bases long and in frame from the first base. For this chain, trimming is 5 bases at the V end and 2 bases at the J end, and the number of junction bases without a gene match is 8.